This is a list of T cell receptor beta chains from one sample in a study of blood T cell repertoires in COVID-19. Assay: immunoSEQ multiplex PCR; the TCRdb copy retains only in-frame clones and omits some. The sample contains approximately 240,000 clones, around nine tenths of which appear only once. Material for sequencing was peripheral blood. These receptors were collected from a woman between 40 and 55 years old who had recovered from COVID-19. Both conserved end residues are part of each CDR3. Fields, in order: D gene, clone size, J gene, V gene, CDR3 protein, CDR3 DNA. D genes are given only for firm matches. For some rows the clone size is stated as once, few or many, or as a class when expanded; others skip it.

-,-,TRBJ1-3,TRBV6-5,CASIVGAIGNTIYF,TGTGCCAGCATAGTGGGGGCGATAGGAAACACCATATATTTT
TRBD1,-,TRBJ2-3,TRBV5-8,CASSLVGRGQGTDTQYF,TGTGCCAGCAGCTTGGTCGGTAGGGGGCAAGGCACAGATACGCAGTATTTT
TRBD1,-,TRBJ1-2,TRBV6-5,CASSKGQAYGYTF,TGTGCCAGCAGCAAAGGACAGGCCTATGGCTACACCTTC
-,-,TRBJ1-1,TRBV29-1,CSGNRERNTEAFF,TGCAGCGGAAACAGGGAAAGAAACACTGAAGCTTTCTTT
-,-,TRBJ1-5,TRBV11-1,CASSLDGSQPQHF,TGTGCCAGCAGCTTAGATGGGAGTCAGCCCCAGCATTTT
-,-,TRBJ1-3,TRBV5-3,CARSLAQGGDSGNTIYF,TGTGCCAGAAGCTTGGCCCAAGGCGGGGACTCTGGAAACACCATATATTTT
-,-,TRBJ2-1,TRBV5-1,CASKIRGGTSYNEQFF,TGCGCCAGCAAGATCCGGGGAGGAACCTCCTACAATGAGCAGTTCTTC
TRBD2,-,TRBJ2-1,TRBV6-2/TRBV6-3,CASSSLAGGSNEQFF,TGTGCCAGCAGCTCCCTCGCGGGGGGCAGCAATGAGCAGTTCTTC
TRBD1,-,TRBJ1-4,TRBV5-1,CASGTGQYEKLFF,TGCGCCAGCGGGACAGGGCAATATGAAAAACTGTTTTTT
-,-,TRBJ1-2,TRBV30,CAWRWGFLRDGYTF,TGTGCCTGGAGGTGGGGATTCCTGCGGGATGGCTACACCTTC
TRBD1,-,TRBJ1-2,TRBV19,CASSMQGARGYTF,TGTGCCAGTAGTATGCAGGGGGCAAGGGGCTACACCTTC
-,-,TRBJ2-5,TRBV19,CASSRGIRETQYF,TGTGCCAGTAGTAGAGGGATTCGAGAGACCCAGTACTTC
-,-,TRBJ1-2,TRBV7-9,CASSALTASYGYTF,TGTGCCAGCAGCGCCCTGACAGCTTCCTATGGCTACACCTTC
-,-,TRBJ2-1,TRBV28,CASSLLGEYNEQFF,TGTGCCAGCAGTTTACTGGGCGAATACAATGAGCAGTTCTTC
TRBD1,-,TRBJ2-7,TRBV28,CASSWTGVEQYF,TGTGCCAGCAGTTGGACAGGGGTCGAGCAGTACTTC
-,-,TRBJ2-3,TRBV11-2,CASSFTGVDTQYF,TGTGCCAGCAGCTTCACGGGGGTGGATACGCAGTATTTT
TRBD1,-,TRBJ1-1,TRBV2,CASSLTGMNTEAFF,TGTGCCAGCAGCCTGACAGGGATGAACACTGAAGCTTTCTTT
-,-,TRBJ2-7,TRBV2,CASKADSTSEQYF,TGTGCCAGCAAGGCCGACAGTACCTCCGAGCAGTACTTC
TRBD2,-,TRBJ2-5,TRBV6-2/TRBV6-3,CASSYPYGGGGETQYF,TGTGCCAGCAGTTACCCCTATGGGGGGGGAGGAGAGACCCAGTACTTC
-,-,TRBJ1-4,TRBV5-1,CASSLGWTFVNEKLFF,TGCGCCAGCAGCTTGGGTTGGACTTTCGTGAATGAAAAACTGTTTTTT
TRBD2,-,TRBJ2-7,TRBV6-2/TRBV6-3,CASSWASGSSYEQYF,TGTGCCAGCAGTTGGGCTAGCGGGAGCTCCTACGAGCAGTACTTC
TRBD2,-,TRBJ2-6,TRBV5-8,CASSYTPGGAGANVLTF,TGTGCCAGCAGCTATACGCCGGGGGGGGCAGGGGCCAACGTCCTGACTTTC
TRBD2,once,TRBJ2-1,TRBV19,CASSPRPGTSPYNEQFF,TGTGCCAGTAGTCCTCGCCCGGGGACTAGCCCTTACAATGAGCAGTTCTTC
TRBD1,-,TRBJ1-2,TRBV19,CASSPQGAGGYTF,TGTGCCAGTAGCCCACAGGGGGCGGGAGGCTACACCTTC
TRBD2,-,TRBJ2-3,TRBV6-1,CASSEASGGASTDTQYF,TGTGCCAGCAGTGAGGCTAGCGGGGGGGCAAGCACAGATACGCAGTATTTT
-,-,TRBJ1-4,TRBV28,CASSFSGAQEKLFF,TGTGCCAGCAGTTTTAGTGGGGCCCAGGAAAAACTGTTTTTT
-,-,TRBJ2-3,TRBV7-2,CASSLHTDTQYF,TGTGCCAGCAGCTTACACACAGATACGCAGTATTTT
-,-,TRBJ1-1,TRBV6-5,CASSRTVNTEAFF,TGTGCCAGCAGTCGGACAGTGAACACTGAAGCTTTCTTT
-,-,TRBJ1-2,TRBV5-1,CASSLEVGQGYTF,TGCGCCAGCAGCTTGGAGGTGGGGCAAGGCTACACCTTC
TRBD2,-,TRBJ2-2,TRBV29-1,CSVFWRGGVTGELFF,TGCAGCGTTTTTTGGCGGGGGGGCGTCACCGGGGAGCTGTTTTTT
-,-,TRBJ1-1,TRBV19,CASSKGGDTEAFF,TGTGCCAGTAGTAAGGGAGGGGACACTGAAGCTTTCTTT
TRBD1,once,TRBJ2-7,TRBV2,CASREPGQSYEQYF,TGTGCCAGCAGGGAGCCGGGACAGTCCTACGAGCAGTACTTC
TRBD1,-,TRBJ2-5,TRBV9,CASSPGGQGVQETQYF,TGTGCCAGCAGCCCCGGGGGACAGGGGGTCCAAGAGACCCAGTACTTC
TRBD1,-,TRBJ1-2,TRBV11-3,CASSSLGQGGNYGYTF,TGTGCCAGCAGCTCACTTGGACAGGGTGGTAACTATGGCTACACCTTC
-,-,TRBJ2-7,TRBV7-2,CASSFQGIPPYEQYF,TGTGCCAGCAGCTTCCAGGGGATTCCCCCTTACGAGCAGTACTTC
-,-,TRBJ2-7,TRBV23-1,CASSQSRGFYEQYF,TGCGCCAGCAGTCAATCGCGAGGATTCTACGAGCAGTACTTC
-,-,TRBJ2-7,TRBV27,CASSLRRTYEQYF,TGTGCCAGCAGTTTAAGGCGGACCTACGAGCAGTACTTC
-,-,TRBJ2-7,TRBV12-3/TRBV12-4,CASRYRSPDEQYF,TGTGCCAGCCGCTACCGGTCCCCGGACGAGCAGTACTTC
-,-,TRBJ2-5,TRBV18,CASSPPTSRQTQYF,TGTGCCAGCTCACCACCAACTAGTAGACAGACCCAGTACTTC
-,-,TRBJ2-2,TRBV12-5,CASGLVGLGVTGELFF,TGTGCTAGTGGTTTGGTGGGCCTAGGGGTCACCGGGGAGCTGTTTTTT
TRBD1,once,TRBJ2-7,TRBV19,CASSRGTGYEQYF,TGTGCCAGTAGTCGGGGGACAGGCTACGAGCAGTACTTC
TRBD1,once,TRBJ2-1,TRBV18,CASSPGTGADEQFF,TGTGCCAGCTCCCCCGGGACAGGGGCGGATGAGCAGTTCTTC
-,-,TRBJ1-5,TRBV6-5,CATISVYSNQPQHF,TGTGCCACCATATCGGTATATAGCAATCAGCCCCAGCATTTT
-,-,TRBJ2-7,TRBV11-3,CASSLGAGIPYEQYF,TGTGCCAGCAGCTTAGGGGCGGGGATCCCCTACGAGCAGTACTTC
TRBD2,-,TRBJ2-5,TRBV4-1,CASGTSGSRKTQYF,TGCGCCAGCGGGACTAGCGGGAGTCGGAAGACCCAGTACTTC
-,-,TRBJ1-2,TRBV5-6,CASSFGGGAIPNYGYTF,TGTGCCAGCAGCTTCGGAGGGGGGGCAATTCCTAACTATGGCTACACCTTC
TRBD1,-,TRBJ1-2,TRBV7-6,CASSLVAGGTANYGYTF,TGTGCCAGCAGCTTAGTGGCAGGGGGCACAGCTAACTATGGCTACACCTTC
-,-,TRBJ1-2,TRBV5-6,CASSSPPNYGYTF,TGTGCCAGCAGCTCCCCTCCTAACTATGGCTACACCTTC